Listed below are T cell receptor beta chains from one sample, sequenced in a study of CXCR3-negative and CXCR3-positive naive CD8 T cells. From the 5' RACE reads, TCRdb lists one entry per CDR3 protein and no DNA. The data include around 81,000 distinct CDR3 sequences; the top ten clones carry about 1.6%. Material: naive CXCR3- CD8+ T cells from blood. Source of these receptors: a human donor in good health. Some clones in this sample may be carry-over from other donors' samples. The CDR3 runs from the conserved cysteine through the conserved F or W.

>TRBV5-1|TRBJ2-7|14
CASSFPGGKDEQYF
>TRBV20-1|TRBJ2-7|13
CSARDVSVYEQYF
>TRBV5-1|TRBJ2-1|14
CASTGTGLYNEQFF
>TRBV7-9|TRBJ2-3|16
CASRAGSGSSTDTQYF
>TRBV14|TRBJ2-2|16
CASSQQGGLGTGELFF
>TRBV9|TRBJ1-1|14
CASSTTGQNTEAFF
>TRBV11-2|TRBJ2-7|16
CASSYAGTPSSYEQYF
>TRBV28|TRBJ2-2|14
CASSFRLGTGELFF
>TRBV15|TRBJ2-3|14
CATGDRGNTDTQYF
>TRBV6-2/TRBV6-3|TRBJ1-5|14
CASSPPQGGQPQHF
>TRBV13|TRBJ2-1|13
CASSPRNEFEQFF
>TRBV29-1|TRBJ1-3|12
CSVWEAGNTIYF
>TRBV19|TRBJ1-1|13
CASNGEMNTEAFF
>TRBV7-6|TRBJ1-2|17
CASSAGGRGGYIRGYTF
>TRBV12-3/TRBV12-4|TRBJ1-1|11
CATLLSSEAFF
>TRBV28|TRBJ2-7|13
CASSLTTRYEQYF
>TRBV10-3|TRBJ1-2|17
CAIRSTGRIERVYGYTF